This T cell receptor (beta chain) was sequenced in a study of cytomegalovirus exposure and HLA in healthy donors. The study, taken as a whole, reports: Earlier analysis looked at TCR beta V segments, and most were productive about 90% or about 30% of the time. Among CMV-associated TCR beta chains, most appeared HLA-restricted in a later analysis.

PCR employed 60 Vbeta and 13 Jbeta primers. Sequencing used immunoSEQ multiplex PCR; TCRdb keeps in-frame clones, though not all of them. The table includes some 170,000 clones, 65% to 80% detected once. This CDR3 is built from 13 residues. V lost 5 bases, J lost 7 bases, and 12 bases lay in between. Per germline, CDR1 SGHTA and CDR2 FQGTGA. This clone appeared a single time. Its antigen is unknown. The sample taken for sequencing was PBMCs. The clonotype was recovered from a man aged 40-49 years in good health and CMV-seronegative. The genes are TRBV7-3 and TRBJ1-5; D is unclear. CDR3 bases: TGTGCCAGCAGCCCCGACATGAACCAGCCCCAGCATTTT. This encodes CASSPDMNQPQHF.